This TCR beta chain was documented in a study of blood T cell repertoires in COVID-19 (TCRdb year 2020). Turning to the overall study: Samples from collaborators originated in the United States, Italy and Spain and spanned both the acute and convalescent phases of COVID-19. The material from the prospective study consisted of cDNA or gDNA derived from T cells, B-cell-depleted T cells, or PBMCs. Subjects who had been exposed to COVID-19, were actively infected with it, or had recovered from it provided the deeply sampled blood TCRbeta repertoires that made up the dataset. The repertoires were released in a freely available public database meant as a resource for research on the immune response to SARS-CoV-2. The samples were drawn from the first 160 participants of the ongoing ImmuneRACE study and from roughly 1,300 subjects provided by 6 global collaborators. A de-identified subject ID, COVID-19 status, age in years and sex were almost always included in the sample metadata. Where HLA class I and class II types were available, the types were taken from metadata supplied by the sample provider, not from assay-based typing. Study-wide findings and limitations: The quantity of clinical and demographic metadata differed by source and by participant and was supplied without curation.

As concerns this clone: This clone's antigen is unknown. Within one base of it there is no much larger clone, and no base qualities were kept.

One collaborating source in Seattle enrolled patients during active infection and followed them longitudinally through the course of disease. The collaborating institutions used their own protocols to collect whole blood in K2EDTA tubes. Collaborator samples were shipped for TCRbeta analysis as frozen whole blood, isolated PBMCs, or DNA extracted from either sample type. V gives up 3 bases and J gives up 2 bases, and the segment between their germline ends measures 11 bases. The CDR3 spans 14 residues, from the cysteine through the phenylalanine. The entry retains the CDR3 DNA only, 42 bases that are in frame from base 1. Taken from the germline V gene, the CDR1 and CDR2 loops are SGHDN and FVKESK. TCRbeta CDR3 regions were amplified from genomic DNA by means of the immunoSEQ Assay, a bias-controlled multiplex PCR. Under the source paper's analysis protocol: Nucleated cell counts per sample were estimated from amplification of reference gene primers within the assay. To quantify the absolute abundance of each unique TCRbeta CDR3 rearrangement, sequence reads were collapsed and filtered. For each sample, productive Simpson clonality was calculated as the square root of Simpson's diversity index over productive rearrangements. Not all clones reach the TCRdb copy of this immuneACCESS table, which keeps in-frame sequences only. Checked studies attribute under half of the gap to unresolved V genes and leave the rest unexplained. The V and J calls and clone size come from that table; D and trimming were worked out from the DNA. The sample table lists under 200,000 clones, approximately 79% of them with a count of one. The ten largest account for more than 6.5% of the sample.

The chain is made from TRBV14 and TRBJ2-7; the D region possibly corresponds to TRBD1 (6 bases align). The sequence derives from a woman aged 55-69 years with COVID-19, enrolled during active disease. The specimen was peripheral blood. The CDR3 in this case is CASSHSDSTYEQYF. The base sequence is TGTGCCAGCAGCCATTCGGACAGTACCTACGAGCAGTACTTC.